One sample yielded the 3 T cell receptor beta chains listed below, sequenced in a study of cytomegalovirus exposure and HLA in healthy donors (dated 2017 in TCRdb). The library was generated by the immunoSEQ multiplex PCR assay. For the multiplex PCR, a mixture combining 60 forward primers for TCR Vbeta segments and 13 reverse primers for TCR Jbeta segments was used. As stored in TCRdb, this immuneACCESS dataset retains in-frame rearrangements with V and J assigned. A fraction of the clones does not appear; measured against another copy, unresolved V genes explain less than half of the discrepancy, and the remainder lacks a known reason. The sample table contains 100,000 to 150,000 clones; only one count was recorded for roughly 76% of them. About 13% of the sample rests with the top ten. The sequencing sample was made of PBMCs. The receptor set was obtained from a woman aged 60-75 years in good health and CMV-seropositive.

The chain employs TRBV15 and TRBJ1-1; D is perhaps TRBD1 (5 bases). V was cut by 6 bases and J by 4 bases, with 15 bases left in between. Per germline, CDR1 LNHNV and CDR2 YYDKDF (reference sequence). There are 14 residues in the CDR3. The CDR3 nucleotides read TGTGCCACCAGTCCTCAGGGCATCTCCACTGAAGCTTTCTTT. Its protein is CATSPQGISTEAFF.

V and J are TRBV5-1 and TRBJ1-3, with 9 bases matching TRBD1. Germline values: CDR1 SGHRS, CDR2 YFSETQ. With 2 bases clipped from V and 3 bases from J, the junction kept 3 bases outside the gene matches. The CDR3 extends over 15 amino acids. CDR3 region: CASSLQGALGNTIYF. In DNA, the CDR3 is TGCGCCAGCAGCTTACAGGGGGCGCTTGGAAACACCATATATTTT. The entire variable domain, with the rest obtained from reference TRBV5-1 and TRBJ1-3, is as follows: KAGVTQTPRYLIKTRGQQVTLSCSPISGHRSVSWYQQTPGQGLQFLFEYFSETQRNKGNFPGRFSGRQFSNSRSEMNVSTLELGDSALYLCASSLQGALGNTIYFGEGSWLTVV.

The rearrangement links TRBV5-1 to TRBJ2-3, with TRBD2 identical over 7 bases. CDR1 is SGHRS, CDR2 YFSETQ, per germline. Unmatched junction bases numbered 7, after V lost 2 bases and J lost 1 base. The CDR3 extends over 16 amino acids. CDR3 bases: TGCGCCAGCAGCTTATTGGCGGGAGTGGGCACAGATACGCAGTATTTT. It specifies CASSLLAGVGTDTQYF. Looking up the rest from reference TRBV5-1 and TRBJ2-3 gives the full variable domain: KAGVTQTPRYLIKTRGQQVTLSCSPISGHRSVSWYQQTPGQGLQFLFEYFSETQRNKGNFPGRFSGRQFSNSRSEMNVSTLELGDSALYLCASSLLAGVGTDTQYFGPGTRLTVL.